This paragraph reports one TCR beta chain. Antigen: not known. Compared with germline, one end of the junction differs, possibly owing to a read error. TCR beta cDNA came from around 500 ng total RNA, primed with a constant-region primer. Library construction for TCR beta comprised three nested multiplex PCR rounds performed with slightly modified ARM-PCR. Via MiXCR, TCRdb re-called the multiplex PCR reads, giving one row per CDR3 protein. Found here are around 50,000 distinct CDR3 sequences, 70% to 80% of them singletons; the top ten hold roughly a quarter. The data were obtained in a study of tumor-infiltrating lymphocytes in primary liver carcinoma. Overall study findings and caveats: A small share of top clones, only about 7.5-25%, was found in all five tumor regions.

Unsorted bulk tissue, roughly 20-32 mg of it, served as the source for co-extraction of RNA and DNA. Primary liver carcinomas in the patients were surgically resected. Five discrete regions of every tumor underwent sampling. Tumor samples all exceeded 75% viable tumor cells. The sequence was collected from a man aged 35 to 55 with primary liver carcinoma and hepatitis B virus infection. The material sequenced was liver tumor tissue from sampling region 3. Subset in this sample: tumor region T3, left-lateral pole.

CDR3 nucleotide sequence: TGTACCAGCAGCATGACTAGCGGGGACAATGAACAGTTCTTC. It specifies CTSSMTSGDNEQFF. This rearrangement joins TRBV5-5 to TRBJ2-1; TRBD2 aligns across 11 bases. CDR3 size: 14 residues. The V gene's germline CDR1 is SGHKS and CDR2 YYEKEE (reference sequence). Full variable domain (remainder filled in from reference TRBV5-5 and TRBJ2-1): DAGVTQSPTHLIKTRGQQVTLRCSPISGHKSVSWYQQVLGQGPQFIFQYYEKEERGRGNFPDRFSARQFPNYSSELNVNALLLGDSALYLCTSSMTSGDNEQFFGPGTRLTVL.